This TCR beta chain was recovered during a study of blood T cell repertoires in COVID-19. Looked up from germline, CDR1 is KGHSH and CDR2 is LQKENI. CDR3 length equals 17 residues. Trimming stripped 0 bases from V and 1 base from J, with 15 bases between. Data came from immunoSEQ multiplex PCR; TCRdb stores just in-frame clones and leaves some out. This table has 150,000 to 200,000 clones, over 85% appearing once. The source is a woman aged 55-75 years with COVID-19, enrolled during active disease. V usage is TRBV18 and J usage is TRBJ2-5; D possibly corresponds to TRBD1 (5 bases). Sequenced sample: peripheral blood. As DNA, the CDR3 is TGTGCCAGCTCACCACCACGACGTCAGGGCGTCCAAGAGACCCAGTACTTC. Translating gives CASSPPRRQGVQETQYF. The full variable domain, completed using reference TRBV18 and TRBJ2-5, is NAGVMQNPRHLVRRRGQEARLRCSPMKGHSHVYWYRQLPEEGLKFMVYLQKENIIDESGMPKERFSAEFPKEGPSILRIQQVVRGDSAAYFCASSPPRRQGVQETQYFGPGTRLLVL.